The clone carrying this TCR beta chain was recorded a few times. Antigen: not known. Using its own MiXCR run on the RT-PCR reads, TCRdb lists one record per CDR3 protein. The sample yields about 650,000 distinct CDR3 sequences, approximately 14% seen once. With 3 bases removed from V and 7 bases from J, the gap between germline ends came to 9 bases. This CDR3 is 13 amino acids long. CDR1 is MDHEN and CDR2 is SYDVKM in the germline V gene. The data were obtained in a study of response to subunit inactivated influenza vaccine. Findings of the study overall: Authors suggested each seasonal flu vaccination may recruit only limited numbers of new T cells.

The chain carries TRBV28 and TRBJ1-4; D uncertain. The sample was PBMCs from blood, taken 11 to 12 days after vaccination. The TCR originated in a man aged 45-65 years who received an inactivated influenza vaccine. CDR3 sequence: CASSLSQVEKLFF. The CDR3 DNA reads as TGTGCCAGCAGTTTGAGTCAGGTTGAAAAACTGTTTTTT.